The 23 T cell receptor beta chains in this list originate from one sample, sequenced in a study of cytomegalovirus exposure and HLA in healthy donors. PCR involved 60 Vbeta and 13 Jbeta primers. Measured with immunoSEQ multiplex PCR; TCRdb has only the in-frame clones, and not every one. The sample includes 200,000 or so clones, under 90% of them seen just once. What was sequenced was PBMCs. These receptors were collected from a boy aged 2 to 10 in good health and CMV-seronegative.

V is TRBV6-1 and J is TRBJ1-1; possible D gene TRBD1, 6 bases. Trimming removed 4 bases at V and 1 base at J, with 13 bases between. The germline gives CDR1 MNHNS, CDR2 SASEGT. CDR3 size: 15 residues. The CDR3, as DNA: TGTGCCAGCAGTGGGTCGGGACACCAGAACACTGAAGCTTTCTTT. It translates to CASSGSGHQNTEAFF.

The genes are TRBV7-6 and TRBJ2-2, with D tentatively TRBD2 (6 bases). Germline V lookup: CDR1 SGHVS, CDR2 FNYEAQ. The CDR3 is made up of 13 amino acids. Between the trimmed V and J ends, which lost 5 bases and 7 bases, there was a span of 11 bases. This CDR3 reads CASSRRDHGELFF. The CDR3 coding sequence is TGTGCCAGCAGCCGGCGGGATCACGGGGAGCTGTTTTTT.

The CDR3 reads CSASGSAGAFF. The CDR3 DNA reads as TGCAGTGCGAGCGGGTCAGCAGGAGCTTTCTTT. This rearrangement joins TRBV20-1 to TRBJ1-1; D ambiguous. V was cut by 6 bases and J by 10 bases, with 15 bases left in between. The CDR3 totals 11 residues. The germline CDR1 and CDR2 sequences are DFQATT and SNEGSKA (reference sequence).

CDR3 sequence reads: CASSVGAGYYNEQFF. The CDR3 coding sequence is TGTGCCAGCAGCGTAGGGGCGGGGTACTACAATGAGCAGTTCTTC. The V gene is TRBV9, the J gene TRBJ2-1; D perhaps matches TRBD2 (6 bases). The CDR3 totals 15 residues. V lost 0 bases and J 3 bases, leaving 10 bases between the germline ends. The germline V gene has CDR1 SGDLS and CDR2 YYNGEE.

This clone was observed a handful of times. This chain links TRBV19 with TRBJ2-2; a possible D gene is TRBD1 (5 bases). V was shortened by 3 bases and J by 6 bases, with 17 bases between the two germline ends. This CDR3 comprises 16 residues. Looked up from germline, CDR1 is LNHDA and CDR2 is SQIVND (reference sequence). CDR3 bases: TGTGCCAGTAGTATCCTTCGGACACGGACCCCCGGGGAGCTGTTTTTT. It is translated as CASSILRTRTPGELFF.

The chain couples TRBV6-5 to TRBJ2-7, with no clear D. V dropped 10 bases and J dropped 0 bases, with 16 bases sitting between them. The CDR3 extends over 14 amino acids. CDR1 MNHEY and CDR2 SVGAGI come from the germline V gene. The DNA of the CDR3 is TGTGCCACCATCCTCCGGCCTAGCTCCTACGAGCAGTACTTC. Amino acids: CATILRPSSYEQYF.

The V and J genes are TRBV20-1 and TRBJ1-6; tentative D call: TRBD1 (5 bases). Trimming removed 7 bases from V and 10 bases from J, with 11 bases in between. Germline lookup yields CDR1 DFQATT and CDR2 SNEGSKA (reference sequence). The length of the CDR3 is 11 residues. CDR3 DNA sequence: TGCAGTGTAGGGAGGGGATCACCCCTCCACTTT. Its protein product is CSVGRGSPLHF.

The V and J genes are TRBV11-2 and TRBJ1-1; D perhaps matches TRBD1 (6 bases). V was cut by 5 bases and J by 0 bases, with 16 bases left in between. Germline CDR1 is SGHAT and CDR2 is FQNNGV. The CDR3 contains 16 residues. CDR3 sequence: CASSPLQGPLNTEAFF. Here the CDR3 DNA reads TGTGCCAGCAGCCCTTTACAGGGACCCTTGAACACTGAAGCTTTCTTT.

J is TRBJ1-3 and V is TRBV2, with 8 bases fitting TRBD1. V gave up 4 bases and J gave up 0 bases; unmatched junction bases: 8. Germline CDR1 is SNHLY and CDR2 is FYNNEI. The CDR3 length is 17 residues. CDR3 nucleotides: TGTGCCAGCAGTGTAATTTGGGACAGGACCTCTGGAAACACCATATATTTT. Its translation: CASSVIWDRTSGNTIYF. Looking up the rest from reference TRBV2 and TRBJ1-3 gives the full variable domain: EPEVTQTPSHQVTQMGQEVILRCVPISNHLYFYWYRQILGQKVEFLVSFYNNEISEKSEIFDDQFSVERPDGSNFTLKIRSTKLEDSAMYFCASSVIWDRTSGNTIYFGEGSWLTVV.

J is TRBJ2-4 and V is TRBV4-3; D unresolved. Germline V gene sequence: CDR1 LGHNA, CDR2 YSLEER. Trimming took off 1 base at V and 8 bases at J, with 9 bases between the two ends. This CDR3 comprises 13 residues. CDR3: CASSQVMGDIQYF. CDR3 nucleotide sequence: TGCGCCAGCAGCCAAGTGATGGGCGACATTCAGTACTTC.

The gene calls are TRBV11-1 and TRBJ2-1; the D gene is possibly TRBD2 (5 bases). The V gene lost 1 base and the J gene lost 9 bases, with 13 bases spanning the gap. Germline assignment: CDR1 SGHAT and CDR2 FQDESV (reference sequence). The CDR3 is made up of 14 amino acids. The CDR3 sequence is CASSLEGSRGEQFF. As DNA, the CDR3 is TGTGCCAGCAGCTTAGAGGGTAGCCGGGGTGAGCAGTTCTTC.

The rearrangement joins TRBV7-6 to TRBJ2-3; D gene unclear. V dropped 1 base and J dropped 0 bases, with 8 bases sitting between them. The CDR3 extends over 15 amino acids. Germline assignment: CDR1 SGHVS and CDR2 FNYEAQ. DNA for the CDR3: TGTGCCAGCAGCTTAGACAGATTAAGCACAGATACGCAGTATTTT. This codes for CASSLDRLSTDTQYF.

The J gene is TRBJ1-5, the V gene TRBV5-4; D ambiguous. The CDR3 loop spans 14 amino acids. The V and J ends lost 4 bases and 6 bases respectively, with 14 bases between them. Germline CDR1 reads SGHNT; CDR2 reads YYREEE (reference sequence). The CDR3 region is CASSRSPGSQPQHF. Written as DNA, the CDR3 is TGTGCCAGCAGCCGATCCCCGGGTAGTCAGCCCCAGCATTTT.

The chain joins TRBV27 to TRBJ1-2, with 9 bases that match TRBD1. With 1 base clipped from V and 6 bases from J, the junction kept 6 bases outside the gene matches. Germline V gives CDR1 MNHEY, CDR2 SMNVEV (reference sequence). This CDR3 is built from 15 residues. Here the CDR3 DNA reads TGTGCCAGCAGTTTATATCGGGACAGGGCGAATGGCTACACCTTC. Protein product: CASSLYRDRANGYTF.

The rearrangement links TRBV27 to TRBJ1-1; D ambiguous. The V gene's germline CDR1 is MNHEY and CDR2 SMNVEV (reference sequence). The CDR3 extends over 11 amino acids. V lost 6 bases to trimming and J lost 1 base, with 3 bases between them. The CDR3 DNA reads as TGTGCCAGCAGACAGAACACTGAAGCTTTCTTT. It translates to CASRQNTEAFF.

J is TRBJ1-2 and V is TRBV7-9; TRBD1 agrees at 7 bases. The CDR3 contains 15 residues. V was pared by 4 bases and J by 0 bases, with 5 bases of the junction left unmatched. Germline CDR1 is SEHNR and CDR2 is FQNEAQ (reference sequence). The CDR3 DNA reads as TGTGCCAGCAGCTCCTACAGGGGAGCTAACTATGGCTACACCTTC. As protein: CASSSYRGANYGYTF. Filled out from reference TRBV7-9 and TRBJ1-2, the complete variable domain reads DTGVSQNPRHKITKRGQNVTFRCDPISEHNRLYWYRQTLGQGPEFLTYFQNEAQLEKSRLLSDRFSAERPKGSFSTLEIQRTEQGDSAMYLCASSSYRGANYGYTFGSGTRLTVV.

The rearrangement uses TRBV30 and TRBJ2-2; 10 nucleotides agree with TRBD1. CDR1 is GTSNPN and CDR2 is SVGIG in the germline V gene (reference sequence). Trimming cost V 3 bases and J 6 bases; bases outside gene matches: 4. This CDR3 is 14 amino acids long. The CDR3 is CAWRGQGSPGELFF. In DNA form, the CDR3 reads TGTGCCTGGAGGGGACAGGGGAGTCCCGGGGAGCTGTTTTTT.

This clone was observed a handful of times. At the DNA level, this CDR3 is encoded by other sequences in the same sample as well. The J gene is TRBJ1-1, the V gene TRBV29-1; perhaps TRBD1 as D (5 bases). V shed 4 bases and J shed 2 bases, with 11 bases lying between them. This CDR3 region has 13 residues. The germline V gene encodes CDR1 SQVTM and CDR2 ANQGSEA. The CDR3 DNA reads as TGCAGCGTTGGGGGCAGGGCCAACACTGAAGCTTTCTTT. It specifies CSVGGRANTEAFF.

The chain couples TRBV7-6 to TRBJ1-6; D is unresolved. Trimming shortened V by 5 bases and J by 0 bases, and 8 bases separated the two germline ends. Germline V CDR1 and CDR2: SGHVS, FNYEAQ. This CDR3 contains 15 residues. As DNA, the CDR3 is TGTGCCAGCAGCCCCCTAAGCTCCTATAATTCACCCCTCCACTTT. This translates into CASSPLSSYNSPLHF.

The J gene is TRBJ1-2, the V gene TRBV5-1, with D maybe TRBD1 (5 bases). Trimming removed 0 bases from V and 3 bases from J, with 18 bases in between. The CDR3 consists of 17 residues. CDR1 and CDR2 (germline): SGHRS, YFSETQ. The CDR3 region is CASSLEGVNRPYYGYTF. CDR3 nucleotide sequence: TGCGCCAGCAGCTTGGAAGGGGTGAACCGTCCTTACTATGGCTACACCTTC.

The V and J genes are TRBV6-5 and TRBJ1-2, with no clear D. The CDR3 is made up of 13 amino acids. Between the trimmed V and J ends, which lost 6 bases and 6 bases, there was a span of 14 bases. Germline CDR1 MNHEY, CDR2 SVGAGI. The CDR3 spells CASSPPSGHGYTF. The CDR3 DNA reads TGTGCCAGCAGCCCACCAAGCGGGCATGGCTACACCTTC.

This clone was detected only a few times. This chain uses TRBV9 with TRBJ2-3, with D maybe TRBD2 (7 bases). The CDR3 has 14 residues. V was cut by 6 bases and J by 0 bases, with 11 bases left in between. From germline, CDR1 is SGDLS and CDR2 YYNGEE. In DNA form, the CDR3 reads TGTGCCAGCAAGGGGGGGGGTAGCACAGATACGCAGTATTTT. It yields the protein CASKGGGSTDTQYF.

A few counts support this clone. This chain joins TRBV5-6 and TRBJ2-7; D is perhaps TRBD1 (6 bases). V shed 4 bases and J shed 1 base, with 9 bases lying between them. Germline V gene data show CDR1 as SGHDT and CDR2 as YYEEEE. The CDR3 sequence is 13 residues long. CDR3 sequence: CASSLGQSYEQYF. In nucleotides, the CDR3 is TGTGCCAGCAGCCTAGGACAGTCCTACGAGCAGTACTTC.